Listed below are T cell receptor beta chains from one sample, sequenced in a study of blood T cell repertoires in COVID-19. The assay was immunoSEQ multiplex PCR, and TCRdb's table has in-frame clones only and misses some. This table has about 150,000 clones, about 80% appearing once. The sample was PBMCs or T cells enriched from blood (not recorded which). These receptors were collected from a woman between 45 and 60 years old who had recovered from COVID-19. Both conserved end residues are part of each CDR3. D genes are given only for firm matches. Expanded clones are given a class, and other clones once, few, many or no size at all.

TGTGCCTGGAGTGCTACCTTTGCCACTGAAGCTTTCTTT | CAWSATFATEAFF | TRBJ1-1 | - | - | TRBV30
TGTGCCAGCAGCTCTCGACAGGGGACAAACGGAAACACCATATATTTT | CASSSRQGTNGNTIYF | TRBJ1-3 | TRBD1 | - | TRBV7-6
TGCGCCAGCAGCTTGGGGACTAGCGGGGGGCCAGGGGAAGAGACCCAGTACTTC | CASSLGTSGGPGEETQYF | TRBJ2-5 | TRBD2 | - | TRBV5-1
TGTGCCAGCACCGAATTAGGCGGGGGATACAATGAGCAGTTCTTC | CASTELGGGYNEQFF | TRBJ2-1 | TRBD2 | - | TRBV11-2
TGTGCCAGCAGGTCGGGACATCGCATGAACACTGAAGCTTTCTTT | CASRSGHRMNTEAFF | TRBJ1-1 | - | - | TRBV6-5
TGCGCCAGCAGCACCGGGACAGCCTCTGGGGCCAACGTCCTGACTTTC | CASSTGTASGANVLTF | TRBJ2-6 | TRBD1 | - | TRBV5-1
TGTGCCAGCAGCTTGGGCCCTGCGAACACCGGGGAGCTGTTTTTT | CASSLGPANTGELFF | TRBJ2-2 | - | - | TRBV7-3
TGTGCCAGCACCCTTGGACTAGCGGGCGGGACCCAGTACTTC | CASTLGLAGGTQYF | TRBJ2-5 | TRBD2 | once | TRBV2
TGTGCCACCAGTGATCTGGGACTAGCCGAGGGGGAGACCCAGTACTTC | CATSDLGLAEGETQYF | TRBJ2-5 | TRBD2 | - | TRBV24-1
TGTGCCAGCAGCCAATCTATAAATGAGCAGTTCTTC | CASSQSINEQFF | TRBJ2-1 | - | - | TRBV3-1/TRBV3-2
TGTGCCAGCAGCTTATTGGGAGCGGGGGAGCTGTTTTTT | CASSLLGAGELFF | TRBJ2-2 | - | - | TRBV7-2